The subject of this entry is one T cell receptor beta chain. Its target is not known. The data stem from a study of lymphopenia after photon versus proton radiotherapy. Generated by immunoSEQ multiplex PCR, the TCRdb table keeps only in-frame clones and is missing some. The sample carries 70,000 to 95,000 clones, around 83% recorded once. Overall study findings and caveats: Post-nadir TCR diversity decline inversely tracked overall survival among those who died. After lymphocyte nadir, photon-treated repertoires showed oligoclonal expansion, especially CD8+ Temra. Survival link was tested only in deceased patients; proton benefit remains a possibility. Relative stability marked proton patients; photon patients lost diversity and naive cells.

This specimen was peripheral blood, taken from a patient treated with proton-based radiotherapy. The receptor was derived from a man in his fifties or sixties with pancreatic cancer.

In DNA form, the CDR3 reads TGCGCCAGCAAGATAGCGGGAGTAGGAGGGGAGACCCAGTACTTC. Translation gives CASKIAGVGGETQYF. The V gene is TRBV5-1, the J gene TRBJ2-5, with 9 bases that match TRBD2. This CDR3 is built from 15 residues. Germline V CDR1 and CDR2: SGHRS, YFSETQ. With 6 bases clipped from V and 5 bases from J, the junction kept 11 bases outside the gene matches.